Each of the 15 T cell receptor beta chains below was sequenced from the same sample in a study of post-analysis software for immune sequencing data. Whole-study results and caveats: With TRBV5-6, TRBV5-1 and TRBV20-1 included, five TRBV segments were more frequent in patients than in controls.

Antigen specificity for these receptors is unknown. Unique molecular identifiers were carried by the TCR beta cDNA libraries. TCRdb re-analysed the PCR reads in MiXCR, keeping a single row per CDR3 protein. The table has hundreds of thousands of distinct CDR3 sequences, 25% to 30% seen once. Sequenced: blood. These receptors originate from a girl aged 5-17 years with multiple sclerosis.

This clonotype was seen a single time. Lacking the conserved final phenylalanine or tryptophan, this CDR3 likely reflects a read error. The rearrangement joins TRBV7-2 to TRBJ2-6; the D is unclear. This CDR3 contains 12 residues. V lost 9 bases and J 4 bases, leaving 7 bases between the germline ends. CDR1 SGHTA and CDR2 FQGNSA come from the germline V gene. CDR3 sequence: CARRRGANVLTL. The CDR3 nucleotides read TGTGCCAGACGTCGGGGGGCCAACGTCCTGACTCTC.

This clonotype was seen a handful of times. This sequence joins TRBV5-1 and TRBJ2-4, with D hard to call. Trimming cost V 5 bases and J 7 bases, with 7 bases left between them. The V gene's germline CDR1 is SGHRS and CDR2 YFSETQ. CDR3 length: 11 amino acids. CDR3 in amino acids: CASRGSNIQYF. As DNA, the CDR3 is TGCGCCAGCAGGGGGTCTAACATTCAGTACTTC.

In its sample, this clonotype was seen many times. In DNA, the CDR3 is TGCAGTGCTAGAGGGGGGACTGAAGCTTTCTTT. Encoded protein: CSARGGTEAFF. This chain links TRBV20-1 with TRBJ1-1; TRBD1 is a possible D gene (5 bases). The CDR3 contains 11 residues. Germline V lookup: CDR1 DFQATT, CDR2 SNEGSKA (reference sequence). The germline V and J ends were trimmed by 1 base and 5 bases, with 5 bases remaining between them.

This clonotype occurred a few times. The rearrangement uses TRBV20-1 and TRBJ2-3; 16 nucleotides match TRBD2. The length of the CDR3 is 18 residues. Germline trimming cut 3 bases from V and 3 bases from J; bases unmatched to any gene: 9. CDR1 DFQATT and CDR2 SNEGSKA come from the germline V gene (reference sequence). The CDR3 protein is CSASGPGLAGGLTDTQYF. CDR3 nucleotide sequence: TGCAGTGCTAGCGGTCCGGGACTAGCGGGAGGGTTAACAGATACGCAGTATTTT.

In regard to this clonotype: This clone may be a read error of a much larger clone one base away. CDR3 protein: CASSWTRDTQYF. CDR3 sequence (DNA): TGTGCCAGCAGCTGGACAAGGGATACGCAGTATTTT. J is TRBJ2-3 and V is TRBV7-9; perhaps TRBD1 as D (5 bases). V was cut by 4 bases and J by 6 bases, with 8 bases left in between. The CDR3 extends over 12 amino acids. Looked up from germline, CDR1 is SEHNR and CDR2 is FQNEAQ (reference sequence).

This clonotype was seen only a few times. The V and J genes are TRBV7-9 and TRBJ2-6, with D uncertain. With 5 bases removed from V and 2 bases from J, the gap between germline ends came to 10 bases. Germline values: CDR1 SEHNR, CDR2 FQNEAQ (reference sequence). The CDR3 has 15 residues. This CDR3 reads CASSVNGAGANVLTF. CDR3 in DNA: TGTGCCAGCAGCGTGAATGGGGCTGGGGCCAACGTCCTGACTTTC. Complete variable domain (other parts from reference TRBV7-9 and TRBJ2-6): DTGVSQNPRHKITKRGQNVTFRCDPISEHNRLYWYRQTLGQGPEFLTYFQNEAQLEKSRLLSDRFSAERPKGSFSTLEIQRTEQGDSAMYLCASSVNGAGANVLTFGAGSRLTVL.

The genes are TRBV3-1 and TRBJ2-1; perhaps TRBD2 as D (5 bases). CDR3 length: 17 residues. V was shortened by 0 bases and J by 1 base, with 13 bases between the two germline ends. Germline lookup yields CDR1 LGHDT and CDR2 YNNKEL (reference sequence). The CDR3 coding sequence is TGTGCCAGCAGCCAAGATTGGAGAGAGGGTTCCTACAATGAGCAGTTCTTC. Its protein is CASSQDWREGSYNEQFF.

This clonotype was picked up a small number of times. The V gene is TRBV19, the J gene TRBJ2-1, with a tentative D call TRBD1 (5 bases). CDR3 size: 14 residues. Trimming took 6 bases from V and 7 from J, leaving 16 bases between them. Germline V gives CDR1 LNHDA, CDR2 SQIVND (reference sequence). CDR3: CASRPWTTGNEQFF. CDR3 DNA: TGTGCCAGTAGACCCTGGACAACTGGGAATGAGCAGTTCTTC.

This clonotype was detected many times. V and J are TRBV12-3 or TRBV12-4 and TRBJ1-2, with D possibly being TRBD1 (6 bases). V was trimmed by 6 bases and J by 4 bases, leaving 12 bases between them. The CDR3 contains 13 residues. The CDR3 is CASSSQGLYGYTF. For the CDR3, the DNA is TGTGCCAGCAGCTCCCAGGGGCTCTATGGCTACACCTTC.

This clonotype was seen a handful of times. A read error may produce the germline difference seen at one junction end. The V gene is TRBV28, the J gene TRBJ1-2; D perhaps matches TRBD1 (6 bases). In germline, CDR1 is MDHEN, CDR2 SYDVKM. CDR3 length equals 14 residues. This CDR3 reads CASNPLSGVPGYTF. CDR3 DNA: TGCGCCAGCAACCCCCTCTCAGGGGTCCCTGGCTACACCTTC.

The chain combines TRBV15 with TRBJ1-3; D gene unclear. This CDR3 has 14 residues. Germline V lookup: CDR1 LNHNV, CDR2 YYDKDF (reference sequence). V was clipped by 0 bases and J by 0 bases, with 3 bases between them. Here the CDR3 DNA reads TGTGCCACCAGCAGAGACGGCTCTGGAAACACCATATATTTT. It codes for CATSRDGSGNTIYF.

This clonotype was detected a few times. The rearrangement joins TRBV9 to TRBJ2-1; D may be TRBD2 (6 bases). CDR3 length: 14 amino acids. Germline loops: CDR1 SGDLS, CDR2 YYNGEE. V was trimmed by 8 bases and J by 4 bases, leaving 16 bases between them. In DNA, the CDR3 is TGTGCCAGTACTTGGGGAGGCGATTACAATGAGCAGTTCTTC. This sequence encodes CASTWGGDYNEQFF. The whole variable domain, filled in from reference TRBV9 and TRBJ2-1, reads DSGVTQTPKHLITATGQRVTLRCSPRSGDLSVYWYQQSLDQGLQFLIQYYNGEERAKGNILERFSAQQFPDLHSELNLSSLELGDSALYFCASTWGGDYNEQFFGPGTRLTVL.

This clonotype occurred many times. The junction differs from germline at one of its ends, possibly a read error. The V call is TRBV7-2, the J call TRBJ2-1; no clear D gene. CDR1 is SGHTA and CDR2 is FQGNSA in the germline V gene. The CDR3 contains 12 residues. The CDR3 loop reads CASSPSNNEQFF. CDR3 nucleotides: TGCGCCAGCAGCCCATCGAACAATGAGCAGTTCTTC.

This clonotype showed up just a few times. Here the CDR3 DNA reads TGTGCCAGCATAAGGCAGGGGATTGTGGAGACCCAGTACTTC. It translates to CASIRQGIVETQYF. The genes are TRBV5-6 and TRBJ2-5; a possible D gene is TRBD1 (6 bases). Trimming removed 6 bases from V and 5 bases from J, with 17 bases in between. This CDR3 contains 14 residues. Germline V gene data show CDR1 as SGHDT and CDR2 as YYEEEE.

The rearrangement uses TRBV29-1 and TRBJ2-3, with TRBD2 matching over 8 bases. Germline V gene data show CDR1 as SQVTM and CDR2 as ANQGSEA. V lost 5 bases to trimming and J lost 4 bases; unmatched junction nucleotides: 2. This CDR3 has 12 amino acids. The CDR3 coding sequence is TGCAGCGTTTTAGCGGGATCAGATACGCAGTATTTT. Translation gives CSVLAGSDTQYF.